This passage covers 10 T cell receptor beta chains from one sample sequenced in a study of control samples from healthy donors and cancer patients. Only in-frame clones appear in the TCRdb table, and some are missing; sequencing was by immunoSEQ multiplex PCR. The data hold about 130,000 clones, with 87% observed a single time. The sequencing input was blood. The receptors come from a young man in good health.

The chain carries TRBV5-4 and TRBJ1-4; D not resolved. V dropped 4 bases and J dropped 4 bases, with 14 bases sitting between them. Germline assignment: CDR1 SGHNT and CDR2 YYREEE (reference sequence). The CDR3 loop spans 15 amino acids. DNA for the CDR3: TGTGCCAGCAGCGCCGGTGGCTGGGGTAATGAAAAACTGTTTTTT. Protein product: CASSAGGWGNEKLFF.

V and J are TRBV2 and TRBJ2-2, with TRBD2 matching over 7 bases. Germline assignment: CDR1 SNHLY and CDR2 FYNNEI. Unmatched junction bases numbered 2, after V lost 2 bases and J lost 2 bases. CDR3 length: 15 residues. CDR3 loop: CASSESGGNTGELFF. In DNA, the CDR3 is TGTGCCAGCAGTGAATCGGGGGGAAACACCGGGGAGCTGTTTTTT.

The chain employs TRBV27 and TRBJ1-4; TRBD1 is a possible D gene (6 bases). V was cut by 3 bases and J by 2 bases, with 13 bases left in between. Germline V CDR1 and CDR2: MNHEY, SMNVEV (reference sequence). This CDR3 is built from 16 residues. In DNA form, the CDR3 reads TGTGCCAGCAGTTTGTCAGGGGCGGGCACTAATGAAAAACTGTTTTTT. Translated, it gives CASSLSGAGTNEKLFF.

The rearrangement links TRBV19 to TRBJ2-2, with 9 positions matching TRBD1. The CDR3 totals 16 residues. Germline lookup yields CDR1 LNHDA and CDR2 SQIVND (reference sequence). V was pared by 7 bases and J by 4 bases, with 10 bases of the junction left unmatched. The CDR3, as DNA: TGTGCCAGTACCACATTCGGACAGGGGTCCACCGGGGAGCTGTTTTTT. It translates to CASTTFGQGSTGELFF.

V usage is TRBV30 and J usage is TRBJ1-1; D not certain. Looked up from germline, CDR1 is GTSNPN and CDR2 is SVGIG (reference sequence). Trimming shortened V by 2 bases and J by 8 bases, and 6 bases separated the two germline ends. This CDR3 region has 10 residues. The CDR3 DNA is TGTGCCTGGAGTCTTCAGGAAGCTTTCTTT. As protein: CAWSLQEAFF. Full variable domain (missing parts from reference TRBV30 and TRBJ1-1): SQTIHQWPATLVQPVGSPLSLECTVEGTSNPNLYWYRQAAGRGLQLLFYSVGIGQISSEVPQNLSASRPQDRQFILSSKKLLLSDSGFYLCAWSLQEAFFGQGTRLTVV.

This chain connects TRBV27 to TRBJ2-1; D is perhaps TRBD2 (6 bases). V lost 2 bases and J lost 2, with 10 bases in between. The CDR3 is 15 amino acids. Looked up from germline, CDR1 is MNHEY and CDR2 is SMNVEV (reference sequence). The CDR3 loop reads CASSLTGSPYNEQFF. The CDR3 DNA reads as TGTGCCAGCAGTTTAACCGGGAGCCCCTACAATGAGCAGTTCTTC.

The V gene is TRBV20-1, the J gene TRBJ1-5; no firm D call. Trimming stripped 3 bases from V and 0 bases from J, with 6 bases between. Germline V gene lookup returns CDR1 DFQATT and CDR2 SNEGSKA (reference sequence). This CDR3 is 13 amino acids long. The CDR3 is CSASRVSNQPQHF. The CDR3 bases are TGCAGTGCTAGTCGGGTTAGCAATCAGCCCCAGCATTTT.

The sample holds a few counts of this clone. A read error may account for a junction end that differs from germline. The J gene is TRBJ2-7, the V gene TRBV7-7; 10 bases map to TRBD1. Germline V gene lookup returns CDR1 SSHAT and CDR2 FNYEAQ (reference sequence). This CDR3 comprises 15 residues. In nucleotides, the CDR3 is TGTGCTAGCAGCGGGGGACAGGGGCCCTCCTACGAGCAGTACTTC. Translated: CASSGGQGPSYEQYF.

V and J are TRBV7-9 and TRBJ1-2, with unresolved D. The germline gives CDR1 SEHNR, CDR2 FQNEAQ (reference sequence). This CDR3 contains 15 residues. Trimming cost V 5 bases and J 8 bases, with 21 bases left between them. The DNA for the CDR3 is TGTGCCAGCAGCCCCCAGAATATTGGAGGAAAAGGCTACACCTTC. Its translation: CASSPQNIGGKGYTF.

The chain recombines TRBV18 with TRBJ2-3, with a possible D match to TRBD2 (6 bases). Germline CDR1 KGHSH, CDR2 LQKENI. V shed 3 bases and J shed 6 bases, with 19 bases lying between them. This CDR3 is 16 amino acids long. The CDR3 loop reads CASSPFPGEEWDTQYF. CDR3 bases: TGTGCCAGCTCACCGTTTCCGGGAGAGGAATGGGATACGCAGTATTTT. Based on the CDR3 plus reference TRBV18 and TRBJ2-3, the full variable domain is NAGVMQNPRHLVRRRGQEARLRCSPMKGHSHVYWYRQLPEEGLKFMVYLQKENIIDESGMPKERFSAEFPKEGPSILRIQQVVRGDSAAYFCASSPFPGEEWDTQYFGPGTRLTVL.